The clone carrying this T cell receptor (beta chain) was recorded once. Its matching antigen is unknown. The sample comes from a study of OX40 agonist ivuxolimab in advanced cancers. Study-wide background: Patients assigned to dose escalation were diagnosed with hepatocellular carcinoma, melanoma, renal cell or head and neck cancer. Whole-study findings and limits: It was also the case that some nonresponders had low normalized T-cell clonal expansion. The work left the antigen specificity of expanded peripheral T cells undetermined.

Repertoires were generated with immunoSEQ multiplex PCR, while TCRdb's copy carries only in-frame clones and drops some. In the table there are 98,000 or so clones, approximately 83% of which are singletons. The receptor was derived from an adult with an advanced solid tumor such as melanoma, head and neck, liver or kidney cancer. The sequencing used CD4+ or CD8+ T cells sorted from blood, collected in a trial of the OX40 agonist ivuxolimab.

CDR3 bases: TGCGCCAGCAGTGCAGGAGGGAGCCGAGAGACCCAGTACTTC. Translation: CASSAGGSRETQYF. The chain joins TRBV10-1 to TRBJ2-5; D perhaps matches TRBD2 (6 bases). Germline-derived CDR1 and CDR2 are WNHNN and SYGVQD (reference sequence). V was clipped by 4 bases and J by 4 bases, with 13 bases between them. The CDR3 runs 14 residues.